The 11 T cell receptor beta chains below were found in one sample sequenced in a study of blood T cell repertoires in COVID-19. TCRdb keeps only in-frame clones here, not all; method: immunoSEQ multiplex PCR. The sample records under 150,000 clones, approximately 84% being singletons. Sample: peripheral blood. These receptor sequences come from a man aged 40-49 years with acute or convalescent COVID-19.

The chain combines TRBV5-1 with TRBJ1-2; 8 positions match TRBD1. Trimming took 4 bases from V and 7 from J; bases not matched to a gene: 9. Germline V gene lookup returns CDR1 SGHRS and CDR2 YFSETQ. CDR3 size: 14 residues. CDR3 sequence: CASSPGTGLFGYTF. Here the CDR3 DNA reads TGCGCCAGCAGCCCCGGGACAGGTCTTTTTGGCTACACCTTC.

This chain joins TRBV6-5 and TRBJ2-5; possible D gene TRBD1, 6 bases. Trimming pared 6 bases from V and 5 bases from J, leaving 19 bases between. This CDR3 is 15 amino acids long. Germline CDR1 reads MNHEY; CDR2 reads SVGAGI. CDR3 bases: TGTGCCAGCAGCCGAACACAGGGTGTGGGTGAGACCCAGTACTTC. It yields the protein CASSRTQGVGETQYF.

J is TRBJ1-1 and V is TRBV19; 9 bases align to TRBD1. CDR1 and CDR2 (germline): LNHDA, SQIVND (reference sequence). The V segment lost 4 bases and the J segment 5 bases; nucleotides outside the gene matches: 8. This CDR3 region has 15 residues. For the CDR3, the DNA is TGTGCCAGTAGTACCGGGACAGGGCGGGGGACTGAAGCTTTCTTT. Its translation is CASSTGTGRGTEAFF.

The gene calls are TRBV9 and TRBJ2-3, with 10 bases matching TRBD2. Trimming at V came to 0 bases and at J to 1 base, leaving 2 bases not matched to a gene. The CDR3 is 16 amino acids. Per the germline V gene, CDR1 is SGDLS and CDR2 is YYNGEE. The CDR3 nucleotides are TGTGCCAGCAGCGTAGCAGCGGGGGGGGGCACAGATACGCAGTATTTT. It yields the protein CASSVAAGGGTDTQYF.

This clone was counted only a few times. The CDR3: CASSSSGGGYNEQFF. CDR3 DNA: TGTGCCAGCAGCTCTAGTGGGGGGGGTTACAATGAGCAGTTCTTC. V gene TRBV9 combines with J gene TRBJ2-1; 7 nucleotides line up with TRBD2. The germline CDR1 and CDR2 sequences are SGDLS and YYNGEE. The CDR3 is 15 residues long. V gave up 4 bases and J gave up 4 bases; unmatched junction bases: 8.

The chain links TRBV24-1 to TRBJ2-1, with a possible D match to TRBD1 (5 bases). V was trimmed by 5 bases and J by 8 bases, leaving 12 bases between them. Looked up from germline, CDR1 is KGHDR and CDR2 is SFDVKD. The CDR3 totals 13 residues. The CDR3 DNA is TGTGCCACCAGTGGAACAGGCGGCCATGAGCAGTTCTTC. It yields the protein CATSGTGGHEQFF.

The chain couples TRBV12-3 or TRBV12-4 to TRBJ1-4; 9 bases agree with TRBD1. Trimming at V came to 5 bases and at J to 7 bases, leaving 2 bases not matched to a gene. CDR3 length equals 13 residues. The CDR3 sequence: CASSRDRAEKLFF. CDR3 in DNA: TGTGCCAGCAGTCGGGACAGGGCTGAAAAACTGTTTTTT.

The CDR3 nucleotides are TGTGCCAGCAGGCGAGGATTATCACCCCTCCACTTT. Translating gives CASRRGLSPLHF. This rearrangement joins TRBV6-5 to TRBJ1-6; no firm D call. The germline CDR1 and CDR2 sequences are MNHEY and SVGAGI. Trimming took off 6 bases at V and 10 bases at J, with 10 bases between the two ends. The length of the CDR3 is 12 residues.

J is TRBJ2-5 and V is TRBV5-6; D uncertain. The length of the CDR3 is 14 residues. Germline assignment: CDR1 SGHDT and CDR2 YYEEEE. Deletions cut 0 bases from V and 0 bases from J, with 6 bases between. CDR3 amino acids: CASSLVRNQETQYF. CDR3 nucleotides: TGTGCCAGCAGCTTGGTCAGAAACCAAGAGACCCAGTACTTC.

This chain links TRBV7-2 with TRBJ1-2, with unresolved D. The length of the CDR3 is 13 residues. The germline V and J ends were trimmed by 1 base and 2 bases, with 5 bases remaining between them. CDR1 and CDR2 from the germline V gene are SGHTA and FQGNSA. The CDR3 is CASSLDQNYGYTF. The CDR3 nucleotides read TGTGCCAGCAGCTTAGACCAGAACTATGGCTACACCTTC.

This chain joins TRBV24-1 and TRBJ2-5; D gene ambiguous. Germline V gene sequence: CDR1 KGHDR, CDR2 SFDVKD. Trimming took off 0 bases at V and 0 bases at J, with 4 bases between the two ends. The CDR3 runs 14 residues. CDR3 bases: TGTGCCACCAGTGATTTGGAGAACCAAGAGACCCAGTACTTC. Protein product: CATSDLENQETQYF.